This T cell receptor (beta chain) was sequenced for a study of T cell repertoires in cytomegalovirus infection. Study context: HLA-B-restricted CMV epitopes that are well studied were used alongside recently identified HLA-C-restricted ones. Both CMV infection and a matching HLA type were indicated by public TCR beta signatures. Study-wide results and caveats: HLA-C-restricted CMV-specific TCR beta clonotypes prevailed in the ex vivo response. People with CMV and the relevant HLA were identified by cumulative public TCR beta family frequency.

On this clonotype itself: The target antigen is unknown.

In TCRdb, the reads were re-called with MiXCR into one record per CDR3 protein. The table includes 570,000 or so distinct CDR3 sequences, roughly 43% detected once. Trimming removed 2 bases from V and 5 bases from J; junction bases left unmatched: 7. The CDR3 loop spans 16 amino acids. CDR1 and CDR2 from the germline V gene are MNHNY and SVGAGI (reference sequence). The starting material was cultured PBMCs, obtained from culture after CMV antigen stimulation. The receptor was derived from a human donor in good health (CMV status not recorded). Some clones in this sample may be carry-over from other donors' samples. This chain links TRBV6-6 with TRBJ2-3; TRBD2 matches 10 bases. The CDR3 DNA reads TGTGCCAGCAGTTACGGGGTAGCGGGGGGTGAAGATACGCAGTATTTT. Protein sequence: CASSYGVAGGEDTQYF.